These 20 T cell receptor beta chains were sequenced from one sample in a study of monozygotic twins with inflammatory bowel disease. TCRdb reanalyzed the 5' RACE reads and collapses them to one entry per CDR3 protein, without DNA. The sample totals about 150,000 distinct CDR3 sequences. The sequenced material came from blood. These receptor sequences come from a human donor with ulcerative colitis or Crohn's disease, or a healthy co-twin of an affected twin (not recorded which).

The chain uses TRBV27 and TRBJ2-7; TCRdb's D gene call, TRBD2, goes unchecked for lack of DNA. The CDR3 runs 18 residues. The germline V gene has CDR1 MNHEY and CDR2 SMNVEV (reference sequence). CDR3 region: CASSSEGGRGFPNYEQYF.

V and J are TRBV7-9 and TRBJ1-4; the D call from TCRdb, TRBD1, cannot be confirmed without DNA. The germline CDR1 and CDR2 sequences are SEHNR and FQNEAQ (reference sequence). The CDR3 covers 14 residues. CDR3 sequence: CASSLRQGDEKLFF.

V is TRBV20-1 and J is TRBJ1-5; TCRdb gives TRBD1 as the D gene, but with no DNA this cannot be confirmed. Germline CDR1 and CDR2: DFQATT and SNEGSKA (reference sequence). The CDR3 length is 12 residues. CDR3: CSALWGSGPQHF.

CDR3 residues: CASSYITEQHTDTQYF. J is TRBJ2-3 and V is TRBV7-7. The CDR3 is made up of 16 amino acids. CDR1 SSHAT and CDR2 FNYEAQ come from the germline V gene (reference sequence).

The chain uses TRBV19 and TRBJ2-1; as DNA is missing, the TRBD2 call by TCRdb cannot be tested. The CDR3 is made up of 16 amino acids. The germline gives CDR1 LNHDA, CDR2 SQIVND (reference sequence). The CDR3 protein is CASSFPSGSSYNEQFF.

V usage is TRBV5-1 and J usage is TRBJ2-3; without DNA, the TCRdb call of TRBD2 cannot be checked. The CDR3 sequence is 15 residues long. Per the germline V gene, CDR1 is SGHRS and CDR2 is YFSETQ. The CDR3 sequence: CASSLGHTGTDTQYF.

CDR3 protein: CASSPVVLDTEAFF. The chain carries TRBV3-1 and TRBJ1-1. Germline V lookup: CDR1 LGHDT, CDR2 YNNKEL (reference sequence). This CDR3 is built from 14 residues.

The rearrangement uses TRBV10-3 and TRBJ1-1; the D call of TRBD1 rests on TCRdb alone, since no DNA is present to check it. Germline CDR1 ENHRY, CDR2 SYGVKD. The CDR3 covers 13 residues. The chain's CDR3 is CAISPSGGTEAFF.

The gene calls are TRBV7-9 and TRBJ1-1; the TCRdb D gene call, TRBD1, has no DNA to confirm it. The CDR3 has 16 amino acids. Germline values: CDR1 SEHNR, CDR2 FQNEAQ (reference sequence). This CDR3 reads CASSLGAGVRTAEAFF. The whole variable domain, remainder taken from reference TRBV7-9 and TRBJ1-1, is DTGVSQNPRHKITKRGQNVTFRCDPISEHNRLYWYRQTLGQGPEFLTYFQNEAQLEKSRLLSDRFSAERPKGSFSTLEIQRTEQGDSAMYLCASSLGAGVRTAEAFFGQGTRLTVV.

The rearrangement uses TRBV25-1 and TRBJ2-2. The CDR3 totals 12 residues. The germline V gene encodes CDR1 MGHDK and CDR2 SYGVNS. CDR3 in amino acids: CASRGTPGELFF.

V gene TRBV29-1 combines with J gene TRBJ1-3; TCRdb's D gene call, TRBD1, goes unchecked for lack of DNA. This CDR3 is 13 amino acids long. CDR1 SQVTM and CDR2 ANQGSEA come from the germline V gene. The CDR3 loop is CSVGTGAGNTIYF.

This chain uses TRBV5-1 with TRBJ1-5; the TCRdb call, TRBD1, lacks DNA for checking. The CDR3 is made up of 14 amino acids. The germline V gene has CDR1 SGHRS and CDR2 YFSETQ. The CDR3 protein is CASSSGQFNQPQHF.

CDR3 loop: CASSRRGGFSGEQYF. The gene calls are TRBV5-1 and TRBJ2-7; TCRdb reports TRBD1, a call that lacks DNA to check it against. Germline V gene lookup returns CDR1 SGHRS and CDR2 YFSETQ. The CDR3 has 15 residues.

The chain carries TRBV28 and TRBJ1-4; the TCRdb D gene call, TRBD1, has no DNA to confirm it. Germline V gene data show CDR1 as MDHEN and CDR2 as SYDVKM. The CDR3 runs 14 residues. CDR3: CASTLNRGVEKLFF.

The CDR3 sequence is CSADRGLRNQPQHF. The chain combines TRBV20-1 with TRBJ1-5; the D call of TRBD1 rests on TCRdb alone, since no DNA is present to check it. The CDR3 has 14 residues. The germline gives CDR1 DFQATT, CDR2 SNEGSKA (reference sequence).

The chain links TRBV20-1 to TRBJ1-5; TCRdb gives TRBD1 as the D gene, but with no DNA this cannot be confirmed. This CDR3 spans 13 amino acids. Germline loops: CDR1 DFQATT, CDR2 SNEGSKA (reference sequence). Here the CDR3 reads CSALAPGGQPQYF.

J is TRBJ1-1 and V is TRBV6-5; TCRdb picks TRBD1, but there is no DNA to check that call. CDR3 length: 16 amino acids. From germline, CDR1 is MNHEY and CDR2 SVGAGI. The CDR3 region is CASSYSNPGGGAEAFF.

J is TRBJ2-3 and V is TRBV10-1; the TRBD1 assignment by TCRdb is unverifiable without DNA. The CDR3 loop spans 16 amino acids. Germline lookup yields CDR1 WNHNN and CDR2 SYGVQD (reference sequence). The CDR3 sequence is CASSAAGTGGADTQYF.

The V gene is TRBV30, the J gene TRBJ2-1; TCRdb lists TRBD2, though no DNA is available to test this call. The CDR3 has 12 amino acids. Germline CDR1 reads GTSNPN; CDR2 reads SVGIG (reference sequence). The CDR3 reads CAWSVLANEQFF.

The chain has TRBV7-2 and TRBJ2-7. Germline loops: CDR1 SGHTA, CDR2 FQGNSA. This CDR3 region has 12 residues. CDR3 region: CASSLMSYEQYF.